The 14 T cell receptor beta chains presented below share a single source sample, sequenced in a study of shared T cell receptors in the human thymus. Method: immunoSEQ multiplex PCR; TCRdb's copy keeps in-frame clones and lacks some. The sample shows some 700,000 clones, over 75% of them seen only once. The sample was also linked to a second study, of human thymus T cells.

The sequenced sample was thymocytes. All receptors come from a girl under two years old with a congenital heart defect.

The chain uses TRBV18 and TRBJ2-1; 12 bases align to TRBD2. The CDR3 totals 19 residues. V gave up 3 bases and J gave up 7 bases; unmatched junction bases: 16. CDR1 KGHSH and CDR2 LQKENI come from the germline V gene. The CDR3 DNA reads TGTGCCAGCTCACCCGACGGACGGCTACTAGCGGGGGGCCAGAATGAGCAGTTCTTC. Amino acids: CASSPDGRLLAGGQNEQFF.

This chain links TRBV5-5 with TRBJ1-2; D ambiguous. From germline, CDR1 is SGHKS and CDR2 YYEKEE (reference sequence). There are 15 residues in the CDR3. V was cut by 3 bases and J by 8 bases, with 20 bases left in between. The CDR3 DNA sequence: TGTGCCAGCAGCTCCGGGAGACACCCCGTTCAGGGCTACACCTTC. Encoded protein: CASSSGRHPVQGYTF.

V and J are TRBV21-1 and TRBJ2-5; the table names TRBD2, a call not compared with the DNA. TRBV21-1 is recorded as a pseudogene. The CDR3 contains 15 residues. The DNA for the CDR3 is TGTGCCCGACTAGCGGGGGGCCACTCCCAAGAGACCCAGTACTTC. This gives the protein CARLAGGHSQETQYF.

The chain combines TRBV6-1 with TRBJ2-1, with 7 bases identical to TRBD1. After removal of 8 bases from V and 0 bases from J, the junction contained 4 bases not matched to a gene. The CDR3 sequence is 14 residues long. Germline V gene lookup returns CDR1 MNHNS and CDR2 SASEGT. CDR3 DNA: TGTGCCAGCTTGGGACAGAGCTCCTACAATGAGCAGTTCTTC. It translates to CASLGQSSYNEQFF.

This rearrangement joins TRBV19 to TRBJ1-1; TRBD1 is a possible D gene (6 bases). The V gene lost 7 bases and the J gene lost 1 base, with 25 bases spanning the gap. Germline lookup yields CDR1 LNHDA and CDR2 SQIVND (reference sequence). This CDR3 contains 18 residues. DNA of the CDR3: TGTGCCAGTACTTCACGGGGGGCAGGTCAGGAGGGGAACACTGAAGCTTTCTTT. It codes for CASTSRGAGQEGNTEAFF.

The chain has TRBV11-3 and TRBJ2-2, with TRBD2 as a possible D gene (6 bases). Germline CDR1 reads SGHNT; CDR2 reads YENEEA. This CDR3 spans 12 amino acids. Trimming stripped 8 bases from V and 6 bases from J, with 10 bases between. The CDR3 DNA is TGTGCCAGCGGCGGGAAGCCCGGGGAGCTGTTTTTT. This translates into CASGGKPGELFF.

Note on this clone: No DNA is shown, since the ends of the CDR3 on it are uncertain; the CDR3 is the one TCRdb lists. This chain connects TRBV9 to TRBJ1-2; the D call TRBD1 from the table was never checked on the DNA. Including both end residues, the CDR3 is 14 amino acids long. Germline V gives CDR1 SGDLS, CDR2 YYNGEE. The CDR3 protein is CSSRDQGAYGCYTF.

This clone was counted a single time. J is TRBJ2-7 and V is TRBV5-4; 8 positions match TRBD2. J lost 3 bases, V lost 5 bases, and 13 bases had no gene match. Germline CDR1 and CDR2: SGHNT and YYREEE (reference sequence). CDR3 size: 16 residues. The CDR3 protein is CASSEAPGGLFYEQYF. Written as DNA, the CDR3 is TGTGCCAGCAGTGAAGCCCCGGGGGGGCTCTTCTACGAGCAGTACTTC. Complete variable domain (other parts from reference TRBV5-4 and TRBJ2-7): ETGVTQSPTHLIKTRGQQVTLRCSSQSGHNTVSWYQQALGQGPQFIFQYYREEENGRGNFPPRFSGLQFPNYSSELNVNALELDDSALYLCASSEAPGGLFYEQYFGPGTRLTVT.

The V gene is TRBV10-3, the J gene TRBJ1-1; tentative D call: TRBD1 (5 bases). CDR3 length equals 15 residues. CDR1 is ENHRY, CDR2 SYGVKD, per germline. V lost 2 bases to trimming and J lost 1 base, with 11 bases between them. The CDR3 spells CAISEARAGNTEAFF. CDR3 sequence (DNA): TGTGCCATCAGTGAGGCCAGGGCTGGGAACACTGAAGCTTTCTTT.

V usage is TRBV6-5 and J usage is TRBJ2-7; perhaps TRBD1 as D (6 bases). With 2 bases removed from V and 3 bases from J, the gap between germline ends came to 11 bases. This CDR3 contains 14 residues. Per germline, CDR1 MNHEY and CDR2 SVGAGI. CDR3 DNA: TGTGCCAGCAGTTACGCTGGGACATACTACGAGCAGTACTTC. It is translated as CASSYAGTYYEQYF.

This clone was detected only once. The V call is TRBV7-6, the J call TRBJ2-3; TRBD2 agrees at 9 bases. Trimming took 5 bases from V and 2 from J; bases not matched to a gene: 8. CDR3 length: 16 amino acids. CDR1 and CDR2 from the germline V gene are SGHVS and FNYEAQ. CDR3 in amino acids: CASSPKTSGPTDTQYF. CDR3 sequence (DNA): TGTGCCAGCAGCCCGAAGACTAGCGGACCCACAGATACGCAGTATTTT.

This clone was counted between two and nine times. Other DNA sequences within the sample encode an identical CDR3. The chain carries TRBV7-9 and TRBJ1-1, with TRBD1 as a possible D gene (6 bases). CDR3 size: 16 residues. Per the germline V gene, CDR1 is SEHNR and CDR2 is FQNEAQ (reference sequence). The V end lost 0 bases, the J end lost 1 base, and 12 bases lay between the germline ends. The CDR3 reads CASSLAVVRGNTEAFF. The CDR3 nucleotides read TGTGCCAGCAGCTTAGCGGTCGTCAGGGGGAACACTGAAGCTTTCTTT.

Only one count was recorded for this clone. The chain carries TRBV5-4 and TRBJ1-1; TRBD1 matches 7 bases. After removal of 2 bases from V and 1 base from J, the junction contained 2 bases not matched to a gene. Germline loops: CDR1 SGHNT, CDR2 YYREEE (reference sequence). The CDR3 has 14 amino acids. The chain's CDR3 is CASSFDRENTEAFF. CDR3 bases: TGTGCCAGCAGCTTTGACAGGGAGAACACTGAAGCTTTCTTT.

The chain recombines TRBV29-1 with TRBJ2-3; D unclear. The CDR3 runs 15 residues. Germline V CDR1 and CDR2: SQVTM, ANQGSEA. V was pared by 3 bases and J by 2 bases, with 15 bases between. The CDR3 spells CSVDAIRFTTDTQYF. CDR3 nucleotide sequence: TGCAGCGTTGATGCGATCAGGTTCACCACAGATACGCAGTATTTT.